The sequence of this T cell receptor beta chain was determined in a study of control samples from healthy donors and cancer patients. V shed 0 bases and J shed 0 bases, with 5 bases lying between them. This CDR3 contains 15 residues. The V gene's germline CDR1 is LGHNA and CDR2 YSLEER. The data were produced by immunoSEQ multiplex PCR, yet TCRdb's version contains in-frame clones alone and is incomplete. The sample consists of 85,000 to 90,000 clones, approximately 87% of them appearing once. The sequence was obtained from a woman between 35 and 50 years old in good health. The chain recombines TRBV4-3 with TRBJ1-4; no firm D call. The sequenced sample was blood. The CDR3 loop is CASSQEYATNEKLFF. The CDR3 DNA reads TGCGCCAGCAGCCAAGAATATGCAACTAATGAAAAACTGTTTTTT.